Listed here are 4 T cell receptor beta chains from one sample, sequenced in a study of cytomegalovirus exposure and HLA in healthy donors. The study ran its PCR with 60 Vbeta and 13 Jbeta primers. Profiling relied on immunoSEQ multiplex PCR, and the TCRdb table lists in-frame clones only, not all of them. The table records nearly 200,000 clones, 82% of them present only once. Material for sequencing was PBMCs. The receptors shown here come from a boy aged 2 to 10 in good health and CMV-seronegative.

This clone appeared a few times. J is TRBJ1-1 and V is TRBV15, with 9 positions matching TRBD1. V shed 3 bases, J shed 5 bases, and the junction held 1 base outside the gene matches. The CDR3 runs to 13 residues. Germline V gene sequence: CDR1 LNHNV, CDR2 YYDKDF (reference sequence). The CDR3 here is CATSSGQGTEAFF. Here the CDR3 DNA reads TGTGCCACCAGCAGTGGACAGGGGACTGAAGCTTTCTTT.

The CDR3 nucleotides read TGCGCCAGTAATCCGTTGGGGGGGACTTACAATGAGCAGTTCTTC. Amino acids: CASNPLGGTYNEQFF. This chain uses TRBV10-2 with TRBJ2-1; 7 nucleotides match TRBD2. This CDR3 comprises 15 residues. Germline values: CDR1 WSHSY, CDR2 SAAADI. V shed 9 bases and J 4 bases; nucleotides not matched to a gene: 12.

The chain is built from TRBV5-6 and TRBJ2-7; possibly TRBD1 for D (6 bases). Between the trimmed V and J ends, which lost 0 bases and 4 bases, there was a span of 8 bases. Germline-derived CDR1 and CDR2 are SGHDT and YYEEEE. The CDR3 loop spans 13 amino acids. The CDR3 region is CASSLDRVYEQYF. The CDR3 DNA reads TGTGCCAGCAGCTTGGACAGGGTTTACGAGCAGTACTTC.

The rearrangement joins TRBV20-1 to TRBJ1-2; D call uncertain. The germline gives CDR1 DFQATT, CDR2 SNEGSKA (reference sequence). The length of the CDR3 is 11 residues. The CDR3 is CKLGSNYGYTF. The CDR3 DNA is TGCAAGCTCGGTTCTAACTATGGCTACACCTTC.